These 9 T cell receptor beta chains share one sample of origin, sequenced in a study of regulatory T cells in long-lasting Graves disease. Documented time point: newly diagnosed GD, antithyroid drugs for less than 3 months. Extracted RNA from PBMCs served as the source of the TCR library. Relying on iRepertoire HTBI primers and Arm-PCR of CDR3 regions, the team built TCR beta libraries. From the multiplex PCR reads, TCRdb called clonotypes with MiXCR, one entry per CDR3 protein. The sample lists 350,000 to 500,000 distinct CDR3 sequences, about 16% occurring once. This sample was shared with a second study, whose subject was T cells in Graves' hyperthyroidism and ophthalmopathy.

The sequences come from peripheral blood mononuclear cells (PBMCs), collected at new diagnosis, from a patient treated with antithyroid drugs. All receptors come from a woman in her twenties or thirties with Graves disease.

This sequence joins TRBV7-9 and TRBJ2-7; D gene unclear. Trimming took 7 bases from V and 6 from J, leaving 13 bases between them. This CDR3 spans 12 amino acids. Looked up from germline, CDR1 is SEHNR and CDR2 is FQNEAQ (reference sequence). The CDR3 coding sequence is TGTGCCAGCACCACGTTTTGGGGCGAGCAGTACTTC. This gives the protein CASTTFWGEQYF.

This clonotype was recorded at least ten times. This chain connects TRBV28 to TRBJ1-2; perhaps TRBD1 as D (6 bases). The CDR3 loop spans 11 amino acids. Germline lookup yields CDR1 MDHEN and CDR2 SYDVKM. V was trimmed by 8 bases and J by 6 bases, leaving 10 bases between them. The CDR3 spells CASEQGNGYTF. DNA of the CDR3: TGTGCCAGCGAGCAGGGGAATGGCTACACCTTC.

This clonotype was counted many times. V gene TRBV7-3 combines with J gene TRBJ2-1; 9 nucleotides match TRBD2. CDR3 length: 17 amino acids. CDR1 and CDR2 (germline): SGHTA, FQGTGA. With V trimmed by 5 bases and J by 8 bases, 16 bases remained unmatched. The CDR3: CASSPRGSGSLVDEQFF. In DNA form, the CDR3 reads TGTGCCAGCAGCCCCAGGGGTAGCGGGAGCCTTGTCGATGAGCAGTTCTTC.

This clonotype was seen ten or more times. The chain employs TRBV28 and TRBJ2-1; 9 nucleotides align to TRBD1. There are 16 residues in the CDR3. The germline gives CDR1 MDHEN, CDR2 SYDVKM. The trim removed 8 bases at V and 10 bases at J, leaving 18 bases unmatched. This chain's CDR3 is CASYHLPGQGTGEQFF. The CDR3 DNA is TGTGCCAGCTACCACCTACCGGGACAGGGAACGGGGGAGCAGTTCTTC.

Many counts were recorded for this clonotype. The chain uses TRBV3-1 and TRBJ2-7; no clear D gene. With 0 bases removed from V and 5 bases from J, the gap between germline ends came to 14 bases. The CDR3 runs to 15 residues. Germline V gene data show CDR1 as LGHDT and CDR2 as YNNKEL (reference sequence). CDR3 bases: TGTGCCAGCAGCCAAGATCTGGCGGCACGGAACGAGCAGTACTTC. Amino acids: CASSQDLAARNEQYF.

V is TRBV18 and J is TRBJ2-5; D uncertain. CDR1 KGHSH and CDR2 LQKENI come from the germline V gene. Trimming took off 3 bases at V and 4 bases at J, with 9 bases between the two ends. The CDR3 runs 13 residues. The CDR3 DNA reads as TGTGCCAGCTCACCGATAGGATTAGAGACCCAGTACTTC. It is translated as CASSPIGLETQYF.

This clonotype was observed many times. This sequence joins TRBV11-2 and TRBJ1-2, with TRBD1 as a possible D gene (6 bases). Germline V gene lookup returns CDR1 SGHAT and CDR2 FQNNGV. The CDR3 spans 15 residues. The V and J ends lost 5 bases and 0 bases respectively, with 13 bases between them. CDR3 amino acids: CASSPDRISNYGYTF. In DNA, the CDR3 is TGTGCCAGCAGCCCAGACAGGATTTCTAACTATGGCTACACCTTC.

On this clonotype itself: This may stem from a read error, because a much larger clone lies one nucleotide away. The chain employs TRBV27 and TRBJ2-1; D may be TRBD1 (6 bases). This CDR3 is 13 amino acids long. Germline V CDR1 and CDR2: MNHEY, SMNVEV (reference sequence). V gave up 6 bases and J gave up 10 bases, with 16 bases separating them. CDR3 sequence reads: CASRQTGPYEQFF. The CDR3 region has the DNA TGTGCCAGCAGGCAAACAGGGCCCTACGAGCAGTTCTTC.

V is TRBV9 and J is TRBJ2-1; 8 nucleotides line up with TRBD2. Per the germline V gene, CDR1 is SGDLS and CDR2 is YYNGEE. The CDR3 is 16 residues long. J lost 6 bases, V lost 0 bases, and 8 bases had no gene match. CDR3 coding DNA: TGTGCCAGCAGCGTAGAGAGAGCGGGAGACGGCAATGAGCAGTTCTTC. It yields the protein CASSVERAGDGNEQFF.